The entry below gives a single TCR beta chain sequence along with its context. This entry belongs to a study of cytomegalovirus exposure and HLA in healthy donors. PCR involved 60 Vbeta and 13 Jbeta primers. Method: immunoSEQ multiplex PCR; TCRdb's copy keeps in-frame clones and lacks some. This sample has some 160,000 clones; roughly 68% occur once, and the top ten carry 3.5% to 5%. The CDR3 loop spans 15 amino acids. CDR1 and CDR2 (germline): LNHDA, SQIVND (reference sequence). V lost 10 bases to trimming and J lost 0 bases, with 13 bases between them. The chain recombines TRBV19 with TRBJ2-6; D perhaps matches TRBD1 (6 bases). The sample consisted of PBMCs. The TCR comes from a man in his 60s in good health and CMV-seronegative. DNA of the CDR3: TGTGCCATTTCGGACAGCCCCTCTGGGGCCAACGTCCTGACTTTC. It specifies CAISDSPSGANVLTF.